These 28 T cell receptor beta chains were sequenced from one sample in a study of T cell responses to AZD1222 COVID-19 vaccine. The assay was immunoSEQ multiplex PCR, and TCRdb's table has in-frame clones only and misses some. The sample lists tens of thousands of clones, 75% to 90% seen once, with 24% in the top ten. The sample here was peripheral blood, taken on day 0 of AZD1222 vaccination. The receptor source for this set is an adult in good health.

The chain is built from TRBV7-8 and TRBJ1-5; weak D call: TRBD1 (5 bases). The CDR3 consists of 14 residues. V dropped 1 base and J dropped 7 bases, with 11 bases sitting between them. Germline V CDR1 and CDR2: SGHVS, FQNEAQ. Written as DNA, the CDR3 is TGTGCCAGCAGCTTAGGCAACGGGGGACAGCCCCAGCATTTT. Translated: CASSLGNGGQPQHF.

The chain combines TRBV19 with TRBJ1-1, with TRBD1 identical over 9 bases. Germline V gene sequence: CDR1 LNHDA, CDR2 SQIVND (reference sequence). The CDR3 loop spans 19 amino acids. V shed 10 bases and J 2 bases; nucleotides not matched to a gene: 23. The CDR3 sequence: CATRGDRETLLVSNTEAFF. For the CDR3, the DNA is TGTGCCACCCGAGGGGACAGGGAAACCCTATTGGTTAGTAACACTGAAGCTTTCTTT.

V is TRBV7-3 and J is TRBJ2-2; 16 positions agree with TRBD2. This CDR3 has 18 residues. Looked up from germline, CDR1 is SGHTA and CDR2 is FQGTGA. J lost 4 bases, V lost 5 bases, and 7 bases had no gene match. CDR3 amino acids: CASSKSGTSGRGTGELFF. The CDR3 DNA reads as TGTGCCAGCAGCAAATCCGGGACTAGCGGGAGGGGCACCGGGGAGCTGTTTTTT.

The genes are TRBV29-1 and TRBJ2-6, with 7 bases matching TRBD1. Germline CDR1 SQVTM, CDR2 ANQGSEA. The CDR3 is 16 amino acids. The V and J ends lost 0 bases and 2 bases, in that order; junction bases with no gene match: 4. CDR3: CSVEDFTGAGANVLTF. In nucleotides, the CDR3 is TGCAGCGTTGAAGATTTCACAGGGGCTGGGGCCAACGTCCTGACTTTC.

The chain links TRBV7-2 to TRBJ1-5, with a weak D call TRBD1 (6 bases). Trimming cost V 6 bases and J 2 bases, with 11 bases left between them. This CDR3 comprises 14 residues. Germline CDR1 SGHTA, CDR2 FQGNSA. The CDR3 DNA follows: TGTGCCAGCAGAGCCCGACAGGGCAATCAGCCCCAGCATTTT. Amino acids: CASRARQGNQPQHF. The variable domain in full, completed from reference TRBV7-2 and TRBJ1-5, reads GAGVSQSPSNKVTEKGKDVELRCDPISGHTALYWYRQSLGQGLEFLIYFQGNSAPDKSGLPSDRFSAERTGGSVSTLTIQRTQQEDSAVYLCASRARQGNQPQHFGDGTRLSIL.

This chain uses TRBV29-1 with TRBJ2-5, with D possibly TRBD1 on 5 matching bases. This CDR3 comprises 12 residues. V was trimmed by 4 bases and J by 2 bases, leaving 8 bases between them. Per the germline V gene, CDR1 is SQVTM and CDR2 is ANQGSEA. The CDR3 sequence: CSVVDRQETQYF. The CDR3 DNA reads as TGCAGCGTTGTCGACAGACAAGAGACCCAGTACTTC.

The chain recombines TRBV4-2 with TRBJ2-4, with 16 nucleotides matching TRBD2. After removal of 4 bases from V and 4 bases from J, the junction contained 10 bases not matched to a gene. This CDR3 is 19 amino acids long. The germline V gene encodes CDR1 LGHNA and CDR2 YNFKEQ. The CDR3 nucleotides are TGTGCCAGCAGCCCCGGGACTAGCGGGAGGGCGGGGGCAAAAAACATTCAGTACTTC. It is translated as CASSPGTSGRAGAKNIQYF.

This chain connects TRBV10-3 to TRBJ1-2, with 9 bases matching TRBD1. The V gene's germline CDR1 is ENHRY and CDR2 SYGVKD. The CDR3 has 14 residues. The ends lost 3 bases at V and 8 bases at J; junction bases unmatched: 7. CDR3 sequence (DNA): TGTGCCATCAGTGATTACGGACAGGGGCAGGGCTACACCTTC. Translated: CAISDYGQGQGYTF.

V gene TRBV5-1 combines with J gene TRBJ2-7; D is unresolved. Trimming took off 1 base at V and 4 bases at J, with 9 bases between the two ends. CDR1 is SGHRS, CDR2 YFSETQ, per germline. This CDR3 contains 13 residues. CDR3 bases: TGCGCCAGCAGCTTGTCTAGAAAATACGAGCAGTACTTC. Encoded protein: CASSLSRKYEQYF.

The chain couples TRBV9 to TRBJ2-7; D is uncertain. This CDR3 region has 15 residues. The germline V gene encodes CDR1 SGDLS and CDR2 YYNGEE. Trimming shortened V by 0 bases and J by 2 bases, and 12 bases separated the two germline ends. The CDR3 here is CASSVDLGRAYEQYF. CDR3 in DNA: TGTGCCAGCAGCGTAGATCTGGGTAGGGCCTACGAGCAGTACTTC.

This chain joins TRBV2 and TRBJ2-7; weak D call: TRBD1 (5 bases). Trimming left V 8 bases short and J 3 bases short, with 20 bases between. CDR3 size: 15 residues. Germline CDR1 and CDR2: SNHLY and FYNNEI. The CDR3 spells CASSITGLSGYEQYF. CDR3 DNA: TGTGCCAGCTCTATTACAGGCCTCTCGGGCTACGAGCAGTACTTC.

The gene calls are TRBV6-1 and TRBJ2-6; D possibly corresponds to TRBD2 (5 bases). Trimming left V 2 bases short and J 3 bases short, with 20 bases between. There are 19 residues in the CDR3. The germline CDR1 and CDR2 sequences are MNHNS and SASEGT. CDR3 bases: TGTGCCAGCAGTGAACCGGGGTTCGTTGGGGTTGGTGGGGCCAACGTCCTGACTTTC. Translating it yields CASSEPGFVGVGGANVLTF.

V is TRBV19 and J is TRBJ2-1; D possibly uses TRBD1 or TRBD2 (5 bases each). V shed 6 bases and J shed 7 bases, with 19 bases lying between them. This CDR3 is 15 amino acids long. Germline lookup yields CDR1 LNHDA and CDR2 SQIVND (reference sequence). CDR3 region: CASSTGRTELNEQFF. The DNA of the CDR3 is TGTGCCAGTAGCACGGGACGGACCGAATTGAATGAGCAGTTCTTC.

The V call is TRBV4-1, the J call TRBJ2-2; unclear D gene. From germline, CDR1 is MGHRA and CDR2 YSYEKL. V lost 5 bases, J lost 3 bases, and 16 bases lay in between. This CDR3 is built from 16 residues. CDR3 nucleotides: TGCGCCAGCAGCTCCCGCCTCGGGCAGGACACCGGGGAGCTGTTTTTT. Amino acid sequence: CASSSRLGQDTGELFF.

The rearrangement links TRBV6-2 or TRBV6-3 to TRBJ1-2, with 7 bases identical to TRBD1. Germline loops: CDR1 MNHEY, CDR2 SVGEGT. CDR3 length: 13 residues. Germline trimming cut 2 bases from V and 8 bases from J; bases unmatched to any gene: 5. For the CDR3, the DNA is TGTGCCAGCAGTTACGTAGACAGGGACGGCTACACCTTC. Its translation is CASSYVDRDGYTF.

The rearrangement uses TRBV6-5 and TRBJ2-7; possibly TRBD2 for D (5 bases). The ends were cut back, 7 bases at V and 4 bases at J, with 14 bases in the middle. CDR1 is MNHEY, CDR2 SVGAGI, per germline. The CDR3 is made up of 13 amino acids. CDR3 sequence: CASMYAGSYEQYF. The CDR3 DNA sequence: TGTGCCAGCATGTATGCGGGTTCGTACGAGCAGTACTTC.

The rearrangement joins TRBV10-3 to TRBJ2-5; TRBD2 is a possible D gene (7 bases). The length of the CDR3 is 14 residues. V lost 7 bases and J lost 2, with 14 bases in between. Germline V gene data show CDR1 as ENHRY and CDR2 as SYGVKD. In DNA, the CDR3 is TGTGCCATCAAGGGGGGGACTAATCAAGAGACCCAGTACTTC. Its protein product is CAIKGGTNQETQYF.

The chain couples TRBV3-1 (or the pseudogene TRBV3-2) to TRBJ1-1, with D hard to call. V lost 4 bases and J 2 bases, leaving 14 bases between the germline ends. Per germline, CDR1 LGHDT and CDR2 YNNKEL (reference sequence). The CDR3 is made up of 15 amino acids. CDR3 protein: CASSRNSRANTEAFF. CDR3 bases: TGTGCCAGCAGCCGGAACTCCCGGGCCAACACTGAAGCTTTCTTT.

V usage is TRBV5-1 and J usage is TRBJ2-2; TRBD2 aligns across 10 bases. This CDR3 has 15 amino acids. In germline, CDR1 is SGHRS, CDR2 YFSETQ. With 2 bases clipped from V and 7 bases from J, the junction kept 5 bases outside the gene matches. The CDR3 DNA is TGCGCCAGCAGCTTAGCGGGAGGGCCAGGCGGGGAGCTGTTTTTT. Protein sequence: CASSLAGGPGGELFF.

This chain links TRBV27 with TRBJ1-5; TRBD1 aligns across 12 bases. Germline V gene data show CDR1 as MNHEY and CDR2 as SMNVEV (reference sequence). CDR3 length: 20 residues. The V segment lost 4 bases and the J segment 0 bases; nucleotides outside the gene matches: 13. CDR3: CASSWAPGQGASDSNQPQHF. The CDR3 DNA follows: TGTGCCAGCAGTTGGGCTCCGGGACAGGGGGCGTCTGATAGCAATCAGCCCCAGCATTTT.

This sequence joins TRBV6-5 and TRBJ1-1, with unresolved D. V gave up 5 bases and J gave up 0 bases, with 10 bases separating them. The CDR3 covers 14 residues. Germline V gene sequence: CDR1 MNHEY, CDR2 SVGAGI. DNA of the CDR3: TGTGCCAGCAGTCTCACAGAATTGAACACTGAAGCTTTCTTT. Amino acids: CASSLTELNTEAFF.

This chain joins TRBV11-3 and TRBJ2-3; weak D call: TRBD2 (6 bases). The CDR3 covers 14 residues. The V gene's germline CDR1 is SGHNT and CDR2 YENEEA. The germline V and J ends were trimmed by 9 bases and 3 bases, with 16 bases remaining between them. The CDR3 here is CASSVGGGTDTQYF. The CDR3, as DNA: TGTGCCAGTAGTGTGGGAGGCGGTACAGATACGCAGTATTTT.

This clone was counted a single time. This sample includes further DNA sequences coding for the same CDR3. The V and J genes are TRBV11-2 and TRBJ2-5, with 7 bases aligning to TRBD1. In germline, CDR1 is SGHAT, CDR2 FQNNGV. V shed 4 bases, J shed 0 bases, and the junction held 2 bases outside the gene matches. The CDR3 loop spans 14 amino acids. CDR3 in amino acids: CASSSRGYQETQYF. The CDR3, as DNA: TGTGCCAGCAGCTCCAGGGGGTACCAAGAGACCCAGTACTTC.

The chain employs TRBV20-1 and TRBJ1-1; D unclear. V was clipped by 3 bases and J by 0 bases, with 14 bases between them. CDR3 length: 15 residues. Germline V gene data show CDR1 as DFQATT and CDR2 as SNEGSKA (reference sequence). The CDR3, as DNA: TGCAGTGCTAGTCGCCCAGGAGCCATGAACACTGAAGCTTTCTTT. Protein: CSASRPGAMNTEAFF.

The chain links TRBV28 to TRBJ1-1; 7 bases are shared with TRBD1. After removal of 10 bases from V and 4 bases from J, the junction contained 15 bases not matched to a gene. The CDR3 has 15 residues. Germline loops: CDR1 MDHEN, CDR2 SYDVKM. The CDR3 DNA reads TGTGCCACGTACTATGGAACGCGGACAGGCACTGAAGCTTTCTTT. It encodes CATYYGTRTGTEAFF.

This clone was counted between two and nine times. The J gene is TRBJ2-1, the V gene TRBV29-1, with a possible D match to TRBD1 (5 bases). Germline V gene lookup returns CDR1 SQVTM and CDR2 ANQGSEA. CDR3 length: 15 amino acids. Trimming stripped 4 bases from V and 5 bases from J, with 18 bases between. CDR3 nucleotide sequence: TGCAGCGTTGTGAAGGGGCTTCTTGGGAACAATGAGCAGTTCTTC. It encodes CSVVKGLLGNNEQFF.

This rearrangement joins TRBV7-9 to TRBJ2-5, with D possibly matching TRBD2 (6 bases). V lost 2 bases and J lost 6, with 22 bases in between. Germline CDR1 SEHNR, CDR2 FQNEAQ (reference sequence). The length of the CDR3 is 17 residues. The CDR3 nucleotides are TGTGCCAGCAGCTTAAACCCCACGGGGGTTTTGGGGAAGACCCAGTACTTC. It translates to CASSLNPTGVLGKTQYF. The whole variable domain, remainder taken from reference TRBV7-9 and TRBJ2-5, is DTGVSQNPRHKITKRGQNVTFRCDPISEHNRLYWYRQTLGQGPEFLTYFQNEAQLEKSRLLSDRFSAERPKGSFSTLEIQRTEQGDSAMYLCASSLNPTGVLGKTQYFGPGTRLLVL.

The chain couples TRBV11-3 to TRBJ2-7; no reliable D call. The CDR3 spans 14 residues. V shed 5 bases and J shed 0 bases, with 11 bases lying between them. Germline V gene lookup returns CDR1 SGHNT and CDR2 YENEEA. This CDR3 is CASSAQLFSYEQYF. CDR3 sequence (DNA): TGTGCCAGCAGCGCCCAGTTGTTCTCCTACGAGCAGTACTTC.